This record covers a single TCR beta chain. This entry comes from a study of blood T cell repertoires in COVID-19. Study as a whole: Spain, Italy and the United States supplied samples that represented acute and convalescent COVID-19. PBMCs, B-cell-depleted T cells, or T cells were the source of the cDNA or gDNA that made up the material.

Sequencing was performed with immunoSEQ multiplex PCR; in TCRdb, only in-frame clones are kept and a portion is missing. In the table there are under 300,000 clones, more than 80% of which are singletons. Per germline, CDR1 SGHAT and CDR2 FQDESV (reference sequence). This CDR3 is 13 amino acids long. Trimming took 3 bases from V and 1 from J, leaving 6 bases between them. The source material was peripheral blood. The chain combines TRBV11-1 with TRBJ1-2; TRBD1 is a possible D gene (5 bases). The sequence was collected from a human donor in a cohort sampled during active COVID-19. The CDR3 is CASSLGGNYGYTF. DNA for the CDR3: TGTGCCAGCAGCTTGGGGGGTAACTATGGCTACACCTTC. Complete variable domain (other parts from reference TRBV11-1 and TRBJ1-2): EAEVAQSPRYKITEKSQAVAFWCDPISGHATLYWYRQILGQGPELLVQFQDESVVDDSQLPKDRFSAERLKGVDSTLKIQPAELGDSAMYLCASSLGGNYGYTFGSGTRLTVV.